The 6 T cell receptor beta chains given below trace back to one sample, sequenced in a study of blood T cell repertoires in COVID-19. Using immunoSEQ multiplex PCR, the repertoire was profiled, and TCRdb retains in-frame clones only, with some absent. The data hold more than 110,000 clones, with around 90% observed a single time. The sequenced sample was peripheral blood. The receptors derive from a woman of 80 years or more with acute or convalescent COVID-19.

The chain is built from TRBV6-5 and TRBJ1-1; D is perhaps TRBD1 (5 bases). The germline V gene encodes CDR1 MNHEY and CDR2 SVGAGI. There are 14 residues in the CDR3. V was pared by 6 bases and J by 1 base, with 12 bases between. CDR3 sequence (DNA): TGTGCCAGCAGGGGGGGGATAGAGAACACTGAAGCTTTCTTT. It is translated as CASRGGIENTEAFF.

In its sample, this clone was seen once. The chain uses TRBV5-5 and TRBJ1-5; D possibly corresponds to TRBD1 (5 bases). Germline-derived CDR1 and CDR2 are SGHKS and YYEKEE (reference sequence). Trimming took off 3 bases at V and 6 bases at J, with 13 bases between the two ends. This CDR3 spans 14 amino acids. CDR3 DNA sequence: TGTGCCAGCAGCTACCAGGGTTTGGTTCAGCCCCAGCATTTT. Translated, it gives CASSYQGLVQPQHF.

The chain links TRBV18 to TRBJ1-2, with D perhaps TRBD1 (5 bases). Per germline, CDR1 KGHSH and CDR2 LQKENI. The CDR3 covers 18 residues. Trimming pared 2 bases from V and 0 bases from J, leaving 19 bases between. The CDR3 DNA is TGTGCCAGCTCACCAACTGGAAATCACCCGGGGGCTAACTATGGCTACACCTTC. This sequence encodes CASSPTGNHPGANYGYTF.

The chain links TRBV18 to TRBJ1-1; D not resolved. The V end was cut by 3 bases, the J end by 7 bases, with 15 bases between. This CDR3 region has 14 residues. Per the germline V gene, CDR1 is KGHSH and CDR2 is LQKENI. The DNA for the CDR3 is TGTGCCAGCTCACCCGTTGGCCAGAACGTTGAAGCTTTCTTT. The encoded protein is CASSPVGQNVEAFF.

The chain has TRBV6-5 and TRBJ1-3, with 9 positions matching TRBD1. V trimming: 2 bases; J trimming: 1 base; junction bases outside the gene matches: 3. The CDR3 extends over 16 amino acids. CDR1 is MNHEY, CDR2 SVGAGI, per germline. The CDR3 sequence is CASSYGQGYSGNTIYF. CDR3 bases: TGTGCCAGCAGTTACGGACAGGGGTATTCTGGAAACACCATATATTTT.

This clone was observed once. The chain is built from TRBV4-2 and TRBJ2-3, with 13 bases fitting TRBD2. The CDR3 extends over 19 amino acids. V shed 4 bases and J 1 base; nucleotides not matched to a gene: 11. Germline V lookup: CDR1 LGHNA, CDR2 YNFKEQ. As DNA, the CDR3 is TGTGCCAGCAGCCTCGGACTAGCGGGGGCCTCGGCTGGCACAGATACGCAGTATTTT. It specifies CASSLGLAGASAGTDTQYF.